This TCR beta chain was captured in a study of radiation and T cells in renal cell carcinoma. General study results and limits: Top tumor clonotypes rose in blood 2 weeks post-radiation, then contracted. Baseline intratumoral clonotype presence is unknown without pretreatment biopsies.

The V and J ends lost 3 bases and 6 bases, in that order; junction bases with no gene match: 10. In germline, CDR1 is SGHRS, CDR2 YFSETQ. This CDR3 has 16 amino acids. The time point here: baseline pretreatment blood. Treatment indicated: 15 Gy SBRT to primary tumor, nephrectomy 4 weeks later. Here immunoSEQ multiplex PCR was the method, and the copy in TCRdb shows in-frame clones only, minus some. The sample lists tens of thousands of clones; 82% were seen once. With regard to this clone: The antigen remains unidentified.

The TCR was taken from a man aged 60 to 75 with renal cell carcinoma. The specimen was blood, collected from a patient whose treatment included radiotherapy and nephrectomy. The rearrangement uses TRBV5-1 and TRBJ2-1, with 9 bases aligning to TRBD1. DNA of the CDR3: TGCGCCAGCAGCTCGCCTTACGGACAGGGGAGCAATGAGCAGTTCTTC. This gives the protein CASSSPYGQGSNEQFF.